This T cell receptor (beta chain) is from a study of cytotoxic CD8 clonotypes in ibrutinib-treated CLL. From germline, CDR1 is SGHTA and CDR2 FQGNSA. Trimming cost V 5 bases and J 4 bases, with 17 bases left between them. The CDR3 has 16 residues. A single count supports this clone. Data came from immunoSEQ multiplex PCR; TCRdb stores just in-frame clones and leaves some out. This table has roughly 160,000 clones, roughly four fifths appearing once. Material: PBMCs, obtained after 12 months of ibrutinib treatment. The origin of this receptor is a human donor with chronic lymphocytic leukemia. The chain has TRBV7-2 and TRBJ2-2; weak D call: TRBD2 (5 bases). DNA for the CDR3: TGTGCCAGCAGCCGCCAAAGAGGGCGAGGCACCGGGGAGCTGTTTTTT. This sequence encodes CASSRQRGRGTGELFF.